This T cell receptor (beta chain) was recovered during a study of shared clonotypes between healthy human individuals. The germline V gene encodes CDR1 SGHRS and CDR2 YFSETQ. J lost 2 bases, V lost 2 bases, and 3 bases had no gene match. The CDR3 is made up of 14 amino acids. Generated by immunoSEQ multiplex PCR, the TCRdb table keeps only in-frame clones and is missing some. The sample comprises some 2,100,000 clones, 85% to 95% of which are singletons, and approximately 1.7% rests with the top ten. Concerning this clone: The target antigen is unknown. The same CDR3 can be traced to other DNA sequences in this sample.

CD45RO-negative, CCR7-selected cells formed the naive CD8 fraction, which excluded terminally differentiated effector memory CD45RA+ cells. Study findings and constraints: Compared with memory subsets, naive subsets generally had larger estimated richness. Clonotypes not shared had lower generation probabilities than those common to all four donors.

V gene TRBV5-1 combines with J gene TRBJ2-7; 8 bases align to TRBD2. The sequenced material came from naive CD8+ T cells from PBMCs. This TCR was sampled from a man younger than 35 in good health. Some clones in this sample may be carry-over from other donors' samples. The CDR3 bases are TGCGCCAGCAGCTTAGCGGGAGTCCCCTACGAGCAGTACTTC. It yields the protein CASSLAGVPYEQYF.